Following are 10 T cell receptor beta chains from one sample sequenced in a study of T-cell reconstitution after alpha-beta-depleted transplantation in children. The TCRbeta library was prepared with unique molecular identifiers. TCRdb called the PCR reads again in MiXCR, with one record for every CDR3 protein. The sample has hundreds of thousands of distinct CDR3 sequences, around 17% seen once; the top ten hold under 6%. Sequencing used PBMCs, mostly from graft donor cells, obtained 360 days after TCRalphabeta/CD19-depleted stem cell transplant. Every receptor here comes from a male patient between 10 and 17 years old who had a stem cell transplant for acute lymphoblastic leukemia, so the T cells may come from the graft donor.

This clonotype was detected only a few times. This chain joins TRBV6-8 and TRBJ2-7; maybe TRBD2 (5 bases). The V end lost 9 bases, the J end lost 0 bases, and 24 bases lay between the germline ends. The CDR3 length is 17 residues. Germline CDR1 is MNHGY and CDR2 is SAAAGT. CDR3 residues: CASLCHAQAVYSYEQYF. The CDR3, as DNA: TGTGCCAGTCTTTGCCACGCGCAAGCGGTCTACTCCTACGAGCAGTACTTC.

V usage is TRBV19 and J usage is TRBJ2-1; D is unresolved. Germline values: CDR1 LNHDA, CDR2 SQIVND (reference sequence). With 3 bases removed from V and 0 bases from J, the gap between germline ends came to 9 bases. CDR3 length: 15 residues. CDR3 coding DNA: TGTGCCAGTAGTATGGTCGGAAACTCCTACAATGAGCAGTTCTTC. Protein: CASSMVGNSYNEQFF.

This clonotype occurred a few times. The chain has TRBV12-3 or TRBV12-4 and TRBJ2-2; 11 nucleotides align to TRBD2. This CDR3 has 14 residues. V lost 7 bases and J lost 4; bases outside the gene matches: 2. CDR3 amino acids: CASTGTSGTGELFF. The CDR3, as DNA: TGTGCCAGCACCGGGACTAGCGGCACCGGGGAGCTGTTTTTT.

The chain has TRBV7-9 and TRBJ2-3; no firm D call. V gave up 6 bases and J gave up 1 base, with 8 bases separating them. Germline V gene lookup returns CDR1 SEHNR and CDR2 FQNEAQ (reference sequence). The length of the CDR3 is 13 residues. The CDR3 reads CASRRTRTDTQYF. The CDR3 DNA is TGTGCCAGCAGGAGGACCCGCACAGATACGCAGTATTTT.

In this sample, this clonotype turned up a few times. This may be a read error, as it is one base from a much larger clone. The V call is TRBV5-1, the J call TRBJ2-1; 9 bases fit TRBD2. The J segment lost 6 bases and the V segment lost 0 bases, leaving 4 bases of the junction unmatched. Germline values: CDR1 SGHRS, CDR2 YFSETQ. This CDR3 comprises 15 residues. CDR3 nucleotide sequence: TGCGCCAGCAGCTTGGGACTAGCGGCCCCCAATGAGCAGTTCTTC. Translation gives CASSLGLAAPNEQFF.

This clonotype has a handful of counts. The chain couples TRBV20-1 to TRBJ2-1; the D gene is possibly TRBD2 (6 bases). This CDR3 is built from 16 residues. Per the germline V gene, CDR1 is DFQATT and CDR2 is SNEGSKA (reference sequence). V was clipped by 1 base and J by 0 bases, with 13 bases between them. CDR3 in DNA: TGCAGTGCTAGAGTTTTTGGGACTTCCTCCTACAATGAGCAGTTCTTC. It codes for CSARVFGTSSYNEQFF.

This clonotype was counted a few times. This chain uses TRBV29-1 with TRBJ2-5; D is unclear. The CDR3 has 13 residues. Germline V CDR1 and CDR2: SQVTM, ANQGSEA. Trimming removed 3 bases at V and 7 bases at J, with 15 bases between. In nucleotides, the CDR3 is TGCAGCGTTGAGTGGGTTGGTTTCGGGACCCAGTACTTC. Protein: CSVEWVGFGTQYF.

This clonotype came up many times. The chain recombines TRBV20-1 with TRBJ2-5; D is uncertain. CDR1 and CDR2 (germline): DFQATT, SNEGSKA (reference sequence). Deletions cut 3 bases from V and 1 base from J, with 9 bases between. This CDR3 has 13 amino acids. The CDR3 nucleotides read TGCAGTGCTAGCCATGAACCCCAAGAGACCCAGTACTTC. Amino acid sequence: CSASHEPQETQYF.

This chain links TRBV7-9 with TRBJ2-1; 10 nucleotides match TRBD2. The CDR3 sequence is 15 residues long. J was trimmed by 5 bases and V by 4 bases; bases with no gene match: 5. CDR1 and CDR2 (germline): SEHNR, FQNEAQ (reference sequence). CDR3 protein: CASSSSGRADNEQFF. The DNA for the CDR3 is TGTGCCAGCAGCTCCAGCGGGAGGGCAGACAATGAGCAGTTCTTC.

The chain links TRBV12-3 or TRBV12-4 to TRBJ1-6; a weak D match, TRBD1 (6 bases). The CDR3 covers 13 residues. V lost 3 bases, J lost 15 bases, and 15 bases lay in between. CDR3 DNA: TGTGCCAGCAGTTTTTGGGACAAGGGTGGCCTCCACTTT. It is translated as CASSFWDKGGLHF.